This passage covers 7 T cell receptor beta chains from one sample sequenced in a study of T-cell reconstitution after alpha-beta-depleted transplantation in children. For TCRbeta, the library was prepared with unique molecular identifiers. TCRdb processed the PCR reads anew with MiXCR; each CDR3 protein has one entry. Of around 450,000 distinct CDR3 sequences listed, around 15% are singletons. This specimen was PBMCs, mostly from graft donor cells, taken 360 days after TCRalphabeta/CD19-depleted stem cell transplant. These receptors all come from a boy younger than two who had a stem cell transplant for Wiskott-Aldrich syndrome, so the T cells may come from the graft donor.

V is TRBV5-1 and J is TRBJ2-1, with 8 bases aligning to TRBD2. The CDR3 length is 16 residues. Germline V gene sequence: CDR1 SGHRS, CDR2 YFSETQ. V gave up 6 bases and J gave up 6 bases; unmatched junction bases: 14. The CDR3 sequence is CASNPLASGSGNEQFF. The DNA of the CDR3 is TGCGCCAGCAACCCTCTAGCTAGCGGGTCCGGCAATGAGCAGTTCTTC.

The J gene is TRBJ2-7, the V gene TRBV20-1, with D tentatively TRBD1 or TRBD2 (5 bases each). V was shortened by 3 bases and J by 0 bases, with 12 bases between the two germline ends. Germline V gene lookup returns CDR1 DFQATT and CDR2 SNEGSKA (reference sequence). The CDR3 has 14 residues. CDR3 coding DNA: TGCAGTGCTAGGGGGACGGTCAGCTCCTACGAGCAGTACTTC. It translates to CSARGTVSSYEQYF.

This clonotype was counted between two and nine times. The chain links TRBV4-3 to TRBJ2-3; 15 bases agree with TRBD2. The CDR3 runs to 19 residues. Germline assignment: CDR1 LGHNA and CDR2 YSLEER. The trim removed 1 base at V and 1 base at J, leaving 6 bases unmatched. In nucleotides, the CDR3 is TGCGCCAGCAGCCAAGCCGGACTAGCGGGAGGGCTTGGCACAGATACGCAGTATTTT. This encodes CASSQAGLAGGLGTDTQYF.

This clonotype was detected only a few times. CDR3 protein: CAISEDFRTGPTDTQYF. DNA of the CDR3: TGTGCCATCAGTGAAGATTTTCGGACAGGGCCCACAGATACGCAGTATTTT. This rearrangement joins TRBV10-3 to TRBJ2-3; 8 bases match TRBD1. From germline, CDR1 is ENHRY and CDR2 SYGVKD. There are 17 residues in the CDR3. V trimming: 3 bases; J trimming: 2 bases; junction bases outside the gene matches: 10.

This clonotype was observed a handful of times. This chain connects TRBV12-3 or TRBV12-4 to TRBJ2-3; 9 bases are shared with TRBD2. This CDR3 has 21 amino acids. V lost 3 bases to trimming and J lost 0 bases; unmatched junction nucleotides: 19. Here the CDR3 reads CASSFSGRVAGEKTSTDTQYF. CDR3 DNA sequence: TGTGCCAGCAGTTTTAGCGGCCGAGTAGCGGGAGAGAAAACTAGCACAGATACGCAGTATTTT.

This clonotype occurred a few times. The chain recombines TRBV20-1 with TRBJ1-5; no clear D. This CDR3 has 14 amino acids. The germline V gene has CDR1 DFQATT and CDR2 SNEGSKA (reference sequence). V lost 2 bases to trimming and J lost 2 bases, with 10 bases between them. The CDR3 sequence: CSARRALGNQPQHF. The CDR3 bases are TGCAGTGCTAGACGGGCCTTAGGCAATCAGCCCCAGCATTTT.

This clonotype showed up just a few times. This sequence joins TRBV12-3 or TRBV12-4 and TRBJ2-1; tentatively, D is TRBD2 (5 bases). Trimming removed 6 bases at V and 5 bases at J, with 14 bases between. This CDR3 has 14 residues. The CDR3 is CASSVTAGNNEQFF. The CDR3 coding sequence is TGTGCCAGCAGCGTTACGGCGGGCAACAATGAGCAGTTCTTC.